This T cell receptor beta chain was recovered during a study of memory CD4+ T cells and cytomegalovirus serostatus. The sort gate was single viable CD3+CD4+CD8-CD45RO+ cells for memory CD4+ T cells. Serum IgG to CMV pp150, pp28, p38 and p52 defined serostatus. Only in-frame clones appear in the TCRdb table, and some are missing; sequencing was by immunoSEQ multiplex PCR. The sample lists about 60,000 clones, around 82% occurring once. This TCR was sampled from an adult in good health and CMV-seronegative. Some clones in this sample may be carry-over from other donors' samples. Source material: memory CD4+ T cells from blood.

CDR3 loop: CASSLGWITQGDGYTF. CDR3 sequence (DNA): TGTGCCAGCAGCTTAGGATGGATTACCCAGGGGGATGGCTACACCTTC. The chain employs TRBV7-2 and TRBJ1-2; 7 positions match TRBD1. V trimming: 1 base; J trimming: 6 bases; junction bases outside the gene matches: 11. This CDR3 is built from 16 residues. Germline CDR1 SGHTA, CDR2 FQGNSA. The whole variable domain, filled in from reference TRBV7-2 and TRBJ1-2, reads GAGVSQSPSNKVTEKGKDVELRCDPISGHTALYWYRQSLGQGLEFLIYFQGNSAPDKSGLPSDRFSAERTGGSVSTLTIQRTQQEDSAVYLCASSLGWITQGDGYTFGSGTRLTVV.